Following are 24 T cell receptor beta chains from one sample sequenced in a study of blood T cell repertoires in COVID-19. Using immunoSEQ multiplex PCR, the repertoire was profiled, and TCRdb retains in-frame clones only, with some absent. There are about 64,000 clones in the sample; more than 60% occur only once, and more than 5% lies in the top ten. The sequencing input was peripheral blood. The receptors were gathered from a human donor in a cohort sampled during active COVID-19.

This chain connects TRBV7-9 to TRBJ1-1; 7 nucleotides line up with TRBD1. This CDR3 is built from 16 residues. The ends lost 1 base at V and 1 base at J; junction bases unmatched: 6. CDR1 and CDR2 from the germline V gene are SEHNR and FQNEAQ (reference sequence). This chain's CDR3 is CASSLGQGQGNTEAFF. The CDR3 bases are TGTGCCAGCAGCTTAGGACAGGGTCAAGGGAACACTGAAGCTTTCTTT.

This clone has a count of ten or more. The chain has TRBV7-2 and TRBJ1-1; TRBD1 aligns across 7 bases. CDR1 and CDR2 from the germline V gene are SGHTA and FQGNSA. Trimming took 5 bases from V and 3 from J; bases not matched to a gene: 6. This CDR3 is 14 amino acids long. Written as DNA, the CDR3 is TGTGCCAGCAGCGCCGACAGGGCCTACACTGAAGCTTTCTTT. Translation: CASSADRAYTEAFF. Based on the CDR3 plus reference TRBV7-2 and TRBJ1-1, the full variable domain is GAGVSQSPSNKVTEKGKDVELRCDPISGHTALYWYRQSLGQGLEFLIYFQGNSAPDKSGLPSDRFSAERTGGSVSTLTIQRTQQEDSAVYLCASSADRAYTEAFFGQGTRLTVV.

V gene TRBV6-2 or TRBV6-3 combines with J gene TRBJ2-1, with 10 bases identical to TRBD2. The CDR3 consists of 15 residues. Unmatched junction bases numbered 9, after V lost 6 bases and J lost 7 bases. Germline V gene data show CDR1 as MNHEY and CDR2 as SVGEGT. The CDR3 coding sequence is TGTGCCAGCAGGCCTAGCGGGGGAAAACTAAATGAGCAGTTCTTC. It specifies CASRPSGGKLNEQFF.

The genes are TRBV5-6 and TRBJ1-1; 8 bases line up with TRBD1. Germline-derived CDR1 and CDR2 are SGHDT and YYEEEE. The CDR3 has 15 amino acids. J gave up 0 bases and V 4 bases, and 5 bases lay outside the gene matches. CDR3 protein: CASSNNRGMNTEAFF. In DNA form, the CDR3 reads TGTGCCAGCAGCAATAACAGGGGGATGAACACTGAAGCTTTCTTT.

V gene TRBV5-1 combines with J gene TRBJ2-1; 8 nucleotides match TRBD1. This CDR3 region has 17 residues. V lost 4 bases and J lost 4; bases outside the gene matches: 13. The germline CDR1 and CDR2 sequences are SGHRS and YFSETQ. The CDR3 coding sequence is TGCGCCAGCAGCCCTGGGGACAGGCGTCTGGGTTACAATGAGCAGTTCTTC. Protein: CASSPGDRRLGYNEQFF.

This chain uses TRBV14 with TRBJ2-3; tentatively, D is TRBD2 (7 bases). The CDR3 extends over 16 amino acids. Deletions cut 0 bases from V and 6 bases from J, with 16 bases between. Germline CDR1 is SGHDN and CDR2 is FVKESK. The CDR3 DNA sequence: TGTGCCAGCAGCCAAGAGACTAGCCGGGACATGGATACGCAGTATTTT. Protein: CASSQETSRDMDTQYF.

This chain uses TRBV28 with TRBJ2-5, with D perhaps matching TRBD1 (6 bases). CDR1 and CDR2 (germline): MDHEN, SYDVKM. The CDR3 length is 14 residues. Trimming cost V 7 bases and J 4 bases, with 16 bases left between them. The CDR3 region has the DNA TGTGCCAGCATCTCCAGGGGATTTCGAGAGACCCAGTACTTC. This gives the protein CASISRGFRETQYF.

This clone has more than one count but fewer than ten. The chain links TRBV5-8 to TRBJ2-5; D may be TRBD1 (5 bases). CDR1 and CDR2 (germline): SGHTS, YDEGEE. This CDR3 has 16 residues. With 4 bases removed from V and 5 bases from J, the gap between germline ends came to 21 bases. CDR3 region: CASSPQHAGRGETQYF. CDR3 sequence (DNA): TGTGCCAGCAGCCCCCAACATGCAGGGCGTGGGGAGACCCAGTACTTC.

At least ten counts were recorded for this clone. The gene calls are TRBV5-1 and TRBJ2-7, with D possibly TRBD2 on 5 matching bases. Germline V gene lookup returns CDR1 SGHRS and CDR2 YFSETQ. The CDR3 has 13 residues. V was cut by 0 bases and J by 3 bases, with 7 bases left in between. The CDR3 loop is CASSLDGIYEQYF. Here the CDR3 DNA reads TGCGCCAGCAGCTTGGACGGGATCTACGAGCAGTACTTC.

The chain carries TRBV7-2 and TRBJ1-2, with 9 nucleotides matching TRBD1. CDR3 length: 15 amino acids. Germline trimming cut 4 bases from V and 4 bases from J; bases unmatched to any gene: 7. CDR1 and CDR2 (germline): SGHTA, FQGNSA. CDR3 bases: TGTGCCAGCAGCTCGCCAGACAGGGGGGGCTATGGCTACACCTTC. Amino acids: CASSSPDRGGYGYTF.

The V and J genes are TRBV19 and TRBJ2-3; possible D gene TRBD1, 5 bases. Trimming pared 5 bases from V and 3 bases from J, leaving 9 bases between. Germline assignment: CDR1 LNHDA and CDR2 SQIVND (reference sequence). The CDR3 is made up of 13 amino acids. CDR3 nucleotide sequence: TGTGCCAGTAGTCCCCAGGGAACAGATACGCAGTATTTT. Amino acids: CASSPQGTDTQYF. The full variable domain, with the rest looked up from reference TRBV19 and TRBJ2-3, is DGGITQSPKYLFRKEGQNVTLSCEQNLNHDAMYWYRQDPGQGLRLIYYSQIVNDFQKGDIAEGYSVSREKKESFPLTVTSAQKNPTAFYLCASSPQGTDTQYFGPGTRLTVL.

CDR3 coding DNA: TGTGCCACCAGTGATGTAGGGACATTTGAGACCCAGTACTTC. This gives the protein CATSDVGTFETQYF. V usage is TRBV24-1 and J usage is TRBJ2-5; possible D gene TRBD1, 6 bases. In germline, CDR1 is KGHDR, CDR2 SFDVKD. V was trimmed by 3 bases and J by 5 bases, leaving 12 bases between them. CDR3 length: 14 residues.

This chain connects TRBV15 to TRBJ2-7; 7 bases map to TRBD1. The CDR3 consists of 15 residues. Trimming at V came to 7 bases and at J to 1 base, leaving 10 bases not matched to a gene. CDR1 is LNHNV, CDR2 YYDKDF, per germline (reference sequence). CDR3 loop: CATKADREYSYEQYF. The CDR3 nucleotides read TGTGCCACCAAAGCTGACAGGGAATATTCCTACGAGCAGTACTTC.

This chain connects TRBV4-2 to TRBJ2-3; D is possibly TRBD2 (7 bases). The CDR3 consists of 16 residues. The germline V gene encodes CDR1 LGHNA and CDR2 YNFKEQ. Between the trimmed V and J ends, which lost 4 bases and 5 bases, there was a span of 19 bases. CDR3 sequence (DNA): TGTGCCAGCAGCCTCTTTAGAGGGGGGGCCGAAGATACGCAGTATTTT. Its translation: CASSLFRGGAEDTQYF.

J is TRBJ2-3 and V is TRBV5-1; 10 bases fit TRBD2. V was pared by 4 bases and J by 1 base, with 9 bases of the junction left unmatched. Germline V gene data show CDR1 as SGHRS and CDR2 as YFSETQ. This CDR3 comprises 17 residues. The CDR3 loop reads CASSLNPSGGGTDTQYF. For the CDR3, the DNA is TGCGCCAGCAGCCTTAACCCTAGCGGGGGAGGCACAGATACGCAGTATTTT.

In nucleotides, the CDR3 is TGTGCCAGCAGCCACCCCGACAGGGGGTTGGGAAACGAGCAGTACTTC. It codes for CASSHPDRGLGNEQYF. This sequence joins TRBV16 and TRBJ2-7; 9 bases agree with TRBD1. This CDR3 contains 16 residues. With 3 bases clipped from V and 5 bases from J, the junction kept 11 bases outside the gene matches. The germline gives CDR1 KGHSY, CDR2 FQNENV. The complete variable domain, with remaining parts taken from reference TRBV16 and TRBJ2-7, reads GEEVAQTPKHLVRGEGQKAKLYCAPIKGHSYVFWYQQVLKNEFKFLISFQNENVFDETGMPKERFSAKCLPNSPCSLEIQATKLEDSAVYFCASSHPDRGLGNEQYFGPGTRLTVT.

The J gene is TRBJ2-2, the V gene TRBV19; no firm D call. The CDR3 spans 14 residues. Germline V gives CDR1 LNHDA, CDR2 SQIVND (reference sequence). Trimming removed 3 bases at V and 2 bases at J, with 7 bases between. The CDR3 here is CASSMSGNTGELFF. The CDR3 DNA reads TGTGCCAGTAGTATGTCCGGTAACACCGGGGAGCTGTTTTTT.

The V call is TRBV2, the J call TRBJ2-7; a weak D match, TRBD1 (5 bases). The CDR3 runs 14 residues. From germline, CDR1 is SNHLY and CDR2 FYNNEI. V dropped 4 bases and J dropped 0 bases, with 10 bases sitting between them. This chain's CDR3 is CASSATAVSYEQYF. The CDR3 nucleotides are TGTGCCAGCAGTGCGACAGCCGTCTCCTACGAGCAGTACTTC.

The chain combines TRBV2 with TRBJ1-1; no definite D call. The length of the CDR3 is 15 residues. Germline CDR1 SNHLY, CDR2 FYNNEI. With 4 bases removed from V and 3 bases from J, the gap between germline ends came to 15 bases. The CDR3 DNA reads TGTGCCAGCAGTGTCCGACCTCAAGCGGACACTGAAGCTTTCTTT. Translation gives CASSVRPQADTEAFF.

This clone was observed a single time. The J gene is TRBJ2-2, the V gene TRBV5-1, with D possibly TRBD2 on 7 matching bases. The CDR3 has 17 residues. Trimming stripped 0 bases from V and 4 bases from J, with 16 bases between. Germline assignment: CDR1 SGHRS and CDR2 YFSETQ. In DNA, the CDR3 is TGCGCCAGCAGCTTGGCCGTGGGGGGGCGACCCACCGGGGAGCTGTTTTTT. Its translation: CASSLAVGGRPTGELFF.

The CDR3 coding sequence is TGTGCCAGCAGGGCCGGGTCCTTAACCTACGAGCAGTACTTC. This encodes CASRAGSLTYEQYF. The chain links TRBV28 to TRBJ2-7, with D unresolved. Trimming shortened V by 6 bases and J by 2 bases, and 14 bases separated the two germline ends. This CDR3 is built from 14 residues. Germline CDR1 and CDR2: MDHEN and SYDVKM.

This clone was picked up a small number of times. The rearrangement uses TRBV7-2 and TRBJ2-7; 8 bases line up with TRBD1. Per the germline V gene, CDR1 is SGHTA and CDR2 is FQGNSA. With V trimmed by 1 base and J by 0 bases, 8 bases remained unmatched. The CDR3 contains 17 residues. The CDR3 here is CASSLGMGDRSSYEQYF. For the CDR3, the DNA is TGTGCCAGCAGCTTAGGCATGGGGGACAGGAGCTCCTACGAGCAGTACTTC.

CDR3 protein: CASSRGGRETQYF. As DNA, the CDR3 is TGTGCCAGCAGCCGGGGGGGCCGAGAGACCCAGTACTTC. The rearrangement uses TRBV6-5 and TRBJ2-5, with TRBD2 matching over 8 bases. Germline assignment: CDR1 MNHEY and CDR2 SVGAGI. This CDR3 has 13 amino acids. After removal of 6 bases from V and 4 bases from J, the junction contained 4 bases not matched to a gene.

The chain uses TRBV5-1 and TRBJ2-7; TRBD1 aligns across 8 bases. The CDR3 covers 14 residues. Germline V gene data show CDR1 as SGHRS and CDR2 as YFSETQ. Trimming cost V 4 bases and J 2 bases; bases outside gene matches: 5. CDR3 sequence: CASSTGTGTYEQYF. The CDR3 DNA reads as TGCGCCAGCAGCACAGGGACAGGAACCTACGAGCAGTACTTC.